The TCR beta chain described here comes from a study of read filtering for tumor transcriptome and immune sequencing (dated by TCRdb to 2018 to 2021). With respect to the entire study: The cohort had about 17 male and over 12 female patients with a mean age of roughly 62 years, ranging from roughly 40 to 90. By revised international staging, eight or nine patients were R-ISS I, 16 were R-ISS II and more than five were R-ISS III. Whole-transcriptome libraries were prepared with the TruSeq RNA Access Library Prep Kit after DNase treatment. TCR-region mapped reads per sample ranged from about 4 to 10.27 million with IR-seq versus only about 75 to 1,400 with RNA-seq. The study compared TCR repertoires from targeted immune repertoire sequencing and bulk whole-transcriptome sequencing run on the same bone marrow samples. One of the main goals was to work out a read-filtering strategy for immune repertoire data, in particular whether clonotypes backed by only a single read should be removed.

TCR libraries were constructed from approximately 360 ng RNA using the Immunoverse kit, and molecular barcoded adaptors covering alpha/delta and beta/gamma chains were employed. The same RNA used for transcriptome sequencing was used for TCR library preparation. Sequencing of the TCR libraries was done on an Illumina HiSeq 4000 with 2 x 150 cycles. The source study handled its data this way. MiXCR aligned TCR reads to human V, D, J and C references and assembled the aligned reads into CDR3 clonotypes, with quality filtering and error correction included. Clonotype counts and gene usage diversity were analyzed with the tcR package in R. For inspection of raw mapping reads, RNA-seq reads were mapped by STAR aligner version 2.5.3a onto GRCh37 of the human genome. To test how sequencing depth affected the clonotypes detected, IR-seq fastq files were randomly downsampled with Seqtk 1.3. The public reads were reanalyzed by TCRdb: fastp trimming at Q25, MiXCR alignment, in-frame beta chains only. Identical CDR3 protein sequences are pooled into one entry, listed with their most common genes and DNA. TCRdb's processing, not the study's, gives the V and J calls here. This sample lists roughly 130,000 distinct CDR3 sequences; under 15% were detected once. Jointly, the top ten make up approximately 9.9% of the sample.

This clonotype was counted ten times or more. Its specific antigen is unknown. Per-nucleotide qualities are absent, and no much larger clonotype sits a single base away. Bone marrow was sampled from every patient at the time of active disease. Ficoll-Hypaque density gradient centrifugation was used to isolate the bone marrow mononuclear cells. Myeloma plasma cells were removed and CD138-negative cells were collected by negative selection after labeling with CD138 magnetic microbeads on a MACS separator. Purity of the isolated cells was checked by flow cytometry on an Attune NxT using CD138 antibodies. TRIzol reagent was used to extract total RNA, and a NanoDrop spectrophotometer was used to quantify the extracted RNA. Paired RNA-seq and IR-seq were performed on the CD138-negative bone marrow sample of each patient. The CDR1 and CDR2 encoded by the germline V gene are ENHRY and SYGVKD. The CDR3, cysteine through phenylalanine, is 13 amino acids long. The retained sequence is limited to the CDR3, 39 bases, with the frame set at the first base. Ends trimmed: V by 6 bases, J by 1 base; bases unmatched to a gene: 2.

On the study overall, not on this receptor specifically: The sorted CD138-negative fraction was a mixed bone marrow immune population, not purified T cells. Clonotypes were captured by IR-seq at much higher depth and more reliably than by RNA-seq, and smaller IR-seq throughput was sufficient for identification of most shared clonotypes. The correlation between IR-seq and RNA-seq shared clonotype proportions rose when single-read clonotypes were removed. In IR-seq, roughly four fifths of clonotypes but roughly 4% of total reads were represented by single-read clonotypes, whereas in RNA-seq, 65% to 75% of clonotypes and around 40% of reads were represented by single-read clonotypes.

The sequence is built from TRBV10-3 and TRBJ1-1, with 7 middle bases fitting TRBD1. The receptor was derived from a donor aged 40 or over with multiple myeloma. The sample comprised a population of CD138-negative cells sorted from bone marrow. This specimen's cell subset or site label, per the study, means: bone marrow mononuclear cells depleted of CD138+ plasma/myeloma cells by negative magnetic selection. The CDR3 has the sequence CAIRRQGNTEAFF. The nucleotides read TGTGCCATCAGAAGACAGGGGAACACTGAAGCTTTCTTT.